The 22 T cell receptor beta chains reported below all come from one sample, sequenced in a study of T cell repertoires in cytomegalovirus infection (dated by TCRdb to between 2018 and 2021). These receptors' antigens are unknown. The sequencer listed for this sample is Illumina HiSeq 1500. TCRdb reprocessing: public reads trimmed at Q25 with fastp, clones called with MiXCR, in-frame beta chains kept. Rows are combined by CDR3 protein, so each entry shows the most common genes and DNA. The sample yields about 920,000 distinct CDR3 sequences; roughly 31% were counted once. The biggest ten clones account for over 13% of the sample. This specimen's treatment or condition label, interpreted: in vitro stimulation with specific CMV peptide epitopes to enrich CMV-specific T cells. Sequenced here: cultured CD8+ T cells from PBMCs, sampled from culture after CMV antigen stimulation. The receptors were sampled from a human donor in good health (CMV status not recorded). Some clones in this sample may be carry-over from other donors' samples.

The rearrangement links TRBV19 to TRBJ1-5, with a possible D match to TRBD1 (5 bases). The CDR3 length is 19 residues. Trimming shortened V by 4 bases and J by 0 bases, and 22 bases separated the two germline ends. CDR1 LNHDA and CDR2 SQIVND come from the germline V gene (reference sequence). CDR3 protein: CASSSRGRMTGDSNQPQHF. The CDR3 DNA reads as TGTGCCAGTAGTAGTAGAGGAAGAATGACGGGGGATAGCAATCAGCCCCAGCATTTT.

The chain has TRBV7-9 and TRBJ2-3; weak D call: TRBD2 (6 bases). V lost 2 bases, J lost 3 bases, and 12 bases lay in between. CDR1 SEHNR and CDR2 FQNEAQ come from the germline V gene (reference sequence). The CDR3 loop spans 15 amino acids. CDR3 in DNA: TGTGCCAGCAGCTTAAGCGGGTCTGCGACAGATACGCAGTATTTT. Protein sequence: CASSLSGSATDTQYF.

The V call is TRBV4-3, the J call TRBJ2-1, with TRBD1 identical over 10 bases. Germline V CDR1 and CDR2: LGHNA, YSLEER. This CDR3 spans 14 amino acids. V lost 0 bases and J lost 11; bases outside the gene matches: 4. In DNA, the CDR3 is TGCGCCAGCAGCCAAGATCAGGGACAGGGGAAGCAGTTCTTC. Residues: CASSQDQGQGKQFF.

This clonotype was recorded at least ten times. This chain connects TRBV12-3 or TRBV12-4 to TRBJ1-6; TRBD1 is a possible D gene (6 bases). The CDR3 runs 15 residues. The germline V and J ends were trimmed by 7 bases and 9 bases, with 19 bases remaining between them. This CDR3 is CASTDRPGVRSPLHF. Here the CDR3 DNA reads TGTGCCAGCACCGATCGCCCAGGGGTACGTTCACCCCTCCACTTT.

This clonotype has more than one count but fewer than ten. The chain joins TRBV7-6 to TRBJ1-2; no reliable D call. CDR3 length: 14 amino acids. Germline V gene lookup returns CDR1 SGHVS and CDR2 FNYEAQ. Trimming removed 7 bases from V and 2 bases from J, with 14 bases in between. CDR3 protein: CASNPDGLNYGYTF. The CDR3, as DNA: TGTGCCAGCAACCCCGACGGCTTAAACTATGGCTACACCTTC.

This clonotype was counted only a few times. The chain joins TRBV7-6 to TRBJ2-1; D is uncertain. The V gene lost 4 bases and the J gene lost 7 bases, with 11 bases spanning the gap. Per germline, CDR1 SGHVS and CDR2 FNYEAQ. The CDR3 runs to 13 residues. The CDR3 region is CASSSSKPNEQFF. CDR3 nucleotide sequence: TGTGCCAGCAGCTCCTCTAAACCAAATGAGCAGTTCTTC.

This clonotype was recorded only once. V usage is TRBV11-2 and J usage is TRBJ1-1, with TRBD1 matching over 9 bases. The length of the CDR3 is 18 residues. Looked up from germline, CDR1 is SGHAT and CDR2 is FQNNGV. The V and J ends lost 0 bases and 3 bases, in that order; junction bases with no gene match: 11. CDR3 coding DNA: TGTGCCAGCAGCTTAGACGGGACAGGGATAATTTTGGACACTGAAGCTTTCTTT. Translation gives CASSLDGTGIILDTEAFF.

This clonotype was seen a few times. The chain recombines TRBV7-2 with TRBJ2-2; TRBD2 is a possible D gene (6 bases). Per the germline V gene, CDR1 is SGHTA and CDR2 is FQGNSA. V shed 11 bases and J shed 5 bases, with 12 bases lying between them. CDR3 length: 12 residues. The CDR3: CAGQRVTGELFF. The CDR3 DNA reads TGTGCCGGCCAGCGGGTGACCGGGGAGCTGTTTTTT.

Only one count was recorded for this clonotype. This chain links TRBV5-5 with TRBJ2-7; D not certain. The CDR3 extends over 15 amino acids. Germline loops: CDR1 SGHKS, CDR2 YYEKEE (reference sequence). The germline V and J ends were trimmed by 0 bases and 2 bases, with 12 bases remaining between them. This chain's CDR3 is CASSLVQASPYEQYV. The DNA of the CDR3 is TGTGCCAGCAGCTTGGTTCAGGCTTCCCCCTACGAGCAGTACGTC.

This clonotype was counted a few times. The DNA for the CDR3 is TGTGCCAGTAGACCGATAGACAAAGACAATGAGCAGTTCTTC. Amino acids: CASRPIDKDNEQFF. V and J are TRBV19 and TRBJ2-1; D is uncertain. Trimming removed 6 bases at V and 5 bases at J, with 14 bases between. Germline CDR1 LNHDA, CDR2 SQIVND (reference sequence). This CDR3 is built from 14 residues.

This clonotype was seen at least ten times. The chain recombines TRBV7-6 with TRBJ2-1; a weak D match, TRBD1 (6 bases). Deletions cut 6 bases from V and 13 bases from J, with 16 bases between. CDR3 length: 12 residues. CDR1 and CDR2 from the germline V gene are SGHVS and FNYEAQ. The CDR3 DNA reads TGTGCCAGCAGTACACTTGAGGGGGAACAGTTCTTC. The encoded protein is CASSTLEGEQFF.

The chain is built from TRBV4-3 and TRBJ2-1, with unresolved D. CDR3 length: 16 residues. Germline V gene lookup returns CDR1 LGHNA and CDR2 YSLEER. Trimming took off 0 bases at V and 2 bases at J, with 11 bases between the two ends. The CDR3 DNA reads as TGCGCCAGCAGCCAAGACTGGGTAGGCGCCTACAATGAGCAGTTCTTC. Translating it yields CASSQDWVGAYNEQFF.

This clonotype was seen many times. V is TRBV7-6 and J is TRBJ1-1, with TRBD1 matching over 8 bases. This CDR3 contains 17 residues. V lost 2 bases, J lost 2 bases, and 10 bases stayed unmatched. Germline CDR1 reads SGHVS; CDR2 reads FNYEAQ. CDR3 DNA sequence: TGTGCCAGCAGCTTACTGGCAGGGGGCTCCCTAAACACTGAAGCTTTCTTT. This sequence encodes CASSLLAGGSLNTEAFF.

Only a few counts were recorded for this clonotype. V is TRBV10-3 and J is TRBJ2-5, with D possibly TRBD2 on 5 matching bases. CDR1 is ENHRY and CDR2 is SYGVKD in the germline V gene. The length of the CDR3 is 14 residues. V shed 0 bases and J shed 7 bases, with 12 bases lying between them. CDR3 amino acids: CAISESWGEGTQYF. The CDR3 DNA follows: TGTGCCATCAGTGAGTCTTGGGGAGAGGGGACCCAGTACTTC.

The sample holds a few counts of this clonotype. The V and J genes are TRBV7-2 and TRBJ2-2, with a tentative D call TRBD2 (6 bases). This CDR3 is 14 amino acids long. V was trimmed by 3 bases and J by 5 bases, leaving 10 bases between them. Germline assignment: CDR1 SGHTA and CDR2 FQGNSA. CDR3 sequence: CASSFWGETGELFF. CDR3 nucleotide sequence: TGTGCCAGCAGCTTCTGGGGGGAGACCGGGGAGCTGTTTTTT.

This rearrangement joins TRBV7-4 to TRBJ2-5, with D perhaps assigned TRBD1 or TRBD2 (7 bases each). CDR3 length equals 19 residues. In germline, CDR1 is SGHVT, CDR2 SQSDAQ. The V gene lost 2 bases and the J gene lost 3 bases, with 25 bases spanning the gap. The CDR3 reads CASSLPRRGGGTEKETQYF. The DNA of the CDR3 is TGTGCCAGCAGCTTACCTCGCAGGGGGGGAGGGACAGAGAAAGAGACCCAGTACTTC.

The chain combines TRBV6-5 with TRBJ1-3, with TRBD1 matching 8 bases. The V segment lost 11 bases and the J segment 4 bases; nucleotides outside the gene matches: 7. The CDR3 is made up of 13 amino acids. Germline lookup yields CDR1 MNHEY and CDR2 SVGAGI. CDR3 sequence (DNA): TGTGCCGGCGGTTGGACAGGGGGAAACACCATATATTTT. Protein sequence: CAGGWTGGNTIYF.

CDR3 bases: TGTGCCAGCAGTTACTCCATGGGACTAGCGGGGGGGCCGAGTTGGACAGATACGCAGTATTTT. This sequence encodes CASSYSMGLAGGPSWTDTQYF. The chain has TRBV6-5 and TRBJ2-3; 16 bases agree with TRBD2. V dropped 0 bases and J dropped 3; count of bases not matched to a gene: 12. The CDR3 has 21 amino acids. Per the germline V gene, CDR1 is MNHEY and CDR2 is SVGAGI.

This clonotype has just a few counts. Relative to the germline gene, one junction end is altered; a read error may explain this. The chain recombines TRBV7-2 with TRBJ2-1; TRBD2 matches 7 bases. Per germline, CDR1 SGHTA and CDR2 FQGNSA. The CDR3 spans 16 residues. Here the CDR3 DNA reads TGTGTCAGCAGCCGTAACCGCAGCGGGGTTTACAATGAGCAGTTCTTC. Residues: CVSSRNRSGVYNEQFF.

The chain is built from TRBV2 and TRBJ2-2; the D call may be TRBD1 or TRBD2 (5 bases each). The germline CDR1 and CDR2 sequences are SNHLY and FYNNEI. This CDR3 is built from 13 residues. Trimming took off 11 bases at V and 3 bases at J, with 13 bases between the two ends. The CDR3 protein is CAEGQGHTGELFF. The CDR3 DNA is TGTGCCGAGGGGCAGGGTCACACCGGGGAGCTGTTTTTT.

The chain joins TRBV18 to TRBJ2-3; 13 nucleotides align to TRBD2. The CDR3 has 17 residues. The V gene's germline CDR1 is KGHSH and CDR2 LQKENI. The V gene end was trimmed by 6 bases and the J gene end by 2 bases; junction bases not matched to a gene: 8. The CDR3 DNA follows: TGTGCCAGCTCTCCCTCGACTAGCGGGGGGTACACAGATACGCAGTATTTT. It is translated as CASSPSTSGGYTDTQYF.

The rearrangement joins TRBV4-1 to TRBJ1-1; 8 bases map to TRBD1. Germline lookup yields CDR1 MGHRA and CDR2 YSYEKL. V lost 6 bases and J lost 4; bases outside the gene matches: 7. The CDR3 runs 14 residues. This CDR3 is CASSLRTGPTEAFF. CDR3 bases: TGCGCCAGCAGTCTACGGACAGGGCCCACTGAAGCTTTCTTT.